This T cell receptor (beta chain) comes out of a study of cytomegalovirus exposure and HLA in healthy donors. Trimming shortened V by 1 base and J by 7 bases, and 7 bases separated the two germline ends. The CDR3 length is 12 residues. Per germline, CDR1 SGHNT and CDR2 YENEEA. PCR used 60 Vbeta primers and 13 Jbeta primers. Profiled with immunoSEQ multiplex PCR; TCRdb holds only in-frame clones, not every one. The table lists some 150,000 clones, approximately 79% of them singletons. The sequence was obtained from a male donor in good health and CMV-seronegative. V usage is TRBV11-3 and J usage is TRBJ1-1, with D perhaps TRBD1 (5 bases). The sequenced sample was PBMCs. CDR3 sequence reads: CASSLGQIEAFF. The CDR3 DNA sequence: TGTGCCAGCAGCTTAGGACAGATTGAAGCTTTCTTT.